The T cell receptor (beta chain) under discussion was sequenced for a study of T cells expressing NK-cell markers. Study as a whole: Among eight sequenced donors, seven carried HCMV seropositivity while one was seronegative.

Study-wide points: In several donors, these clonotypes also led the CD3+CD56-NKG2C+ fraction. Certain NKG2C+ T cell clones were expanded, and their HCMV specificity remained unclear.

Germline values: CDR1 MGHRA, CDR2 YSYEKL. This CDR3 is 17 amino acids long. Concerning this clonotype itself: Its target is unknown.

TCR beta libraries carry UMIs added by 5'RACE template switching. TCRdb re-called the 5' RACE reads; every CDR3 protein appears as one record, without DNA. Recorded for this sample: 550,000 to 600,000 distinct CDR3 sequences. Sequencing was performed on blood T cells: a sorted CD56 or NKG2C T cell subset, CD4+ or CD8+ T cells, or bulk PBMC T cells (not recorded which). The sequence was collected from a man younger than 35 in good health. The chain combines TRBV4-1 with TRBJ2-5; the D gene TCRdb calls, TRBD2, cannot be checked with no DNA. The chain's CDR3 is CASSQETWRESGETQYF.